Described below is a single T cell receptor (beta chain) sequence and its context. The antigen is undetermined. The CDR3 spans 11 residues. Trimming removed 4 bases from V and 13 bases from J; junction bases left unmatched: 4. CDR1 SGHTA and CDR2 FQGNSA come from the germline V gene. The data were taken from a study of blood T cells in healthy people across ages. Study-wide points: Because sorting was not performed, PBMCs prevented conclusive naive versus antigen-experienced comparison. Comparison with aged donors showed that long-lived donors had more naive CD4+ cells and higher diversity. Age advanced and TCR beta diversity per million T cells fell, roughly linearly.

With a J-beta primer mix and a sample-barcoded 5' primer, a second PCR ran about 7 to 12 cycles. MiXCR, applied by TCRdb to the 5' RACE reads, yields one record per CDR3 protein. The sample carries about 830,000 distinct CDR3 sequences, more than 45% recorded once. The TCR originated in a man younger than 45 in good health. The source material was blood. The rearrangement joins TRBV7-2 to TRBJ2-1; 7 bases fit TRBD1. CDR3 coding DNA: TGTGCCAGCAGCTCCGACAGGGTACAGTTCTTC. Its translation is CASSSDRVQFF.